Listed below are T cell receptor beta chains from one sample, sequenced in a study of T cell repertoires in cytomegalovirus infection. No antigen has been assigned to these receptors. TCRdb reprocessed the reads via MiXCR and lists one record per CDR3 protein. The sample lists roughly 990,000 distinct CDR3 sequences; roughly 30% were seen once. The sample consisted of cultured CD8+ T cells from PBMCs, taken from culture after CMV antigen stimulation. Source of these receptors: a human donor in good health (CMV status not recorded). Some clones in this sample may be carry-over from other donors' samples. Each CDR3 is given with its conserved first and last residue. Fields, in order: clone size, J gene, V gene, CDR3 protein. Rows give clone size only sometimes, using once, few, many, or a class for an expanded clone.

>.|TRBJ1-1|TRBV6-1
CASTVGALYADTEAFF
>few|TRBJ2-7|TRBV6-1
CASSEFGTGGRDEQYF
>few|TRBJ1-2|TRBV4-1
CASSQGGPYGYTF
>.|TRBJ1-2|TRBV9
CASSVEQKLVF
>many|TRBJ2-2|TRBV25-1
CASRLQGYTGELFF
>few|TRBJ2-3|TRBV6-2/TRBV6-3
CASELAGGLRNTQYF
>.|TRBJ2-1|TRBV4-3
CASSPRSVNEQFF
>many|TRBJ1-1|TRBV12-5
CASGLNTEAFF
>.|TRBJ2-4|TRBV20-1
CSARGPAGVRQNIQYF
>few|TRBJ1-1|TRBV4-1
CASSQGSNLMNTEAFF
>.|TRBJ2-7|TRBV10-3
CAAQRGAGDEQYF
>few|TRBJ1-5|TRBV19
CASQPRGQPQHF
>few|TRBJ2-1|TRBV19
CASSRGDHEQFF
>few|TRBJ2-1|TRBV11-3
CASSLERAGSYNEQFF
>few|TRBJ2-1|TRBV7-8
CASSWGDSGGPHEQFF
>few|TRBJ2-7|TRBV6-4
CASSVGSGTEQYF
>.|TRBJ1-4|TRBV12-3/TRBV12-4
CASSFSPGANEKLFF
>.|TRBJ2-3|TRBV6-5
CANSEDPAGYTDTQYF